Here is one T cell receptor beta chain with its context. This table comes from immunoSEQ multiplex PCR, and its TCRdb copy is limited to in-frame clones, with some not included. The repertoire holds tens of thousands of clones, with around four fifths as singletons. The data are from a study of T cell clones after liver transplantation. The CDR3 extends over 14 amino acids. Germline V gene data show CDR1 as MDHEN and CDR2 as SYDVKM. After removal of 8 bases from V and 1 base from J, the junction contained 8 bases not matched to a gene. The sequences come from CD4+ T cells from blood, collected at the 22-month timepoint. The chain carries TRBV28 and TRBJ2-7, with TRBD2 matching 7 bases. The origin of this receptor is a human patient who received a liver transplant. The T cells may partly be graft donor cells. The CDR3 loop is CASRAGKGSYEQYF. CDR3 DNA: TGTGCCAGCCGAGCGGGAAAAGGATCCTACGAGCAGTACTTC.